Listed below are T cell receptor beta chains from one sample, sequenced in a study of blood T cells in healthy people across ages. Via MiXCR, TCRdb re-called the 5' RACE reads, giving one row per CDR3 protein. The sample shows 600,000 to 900,000 distinct CDR3 sequences, around 25% of them seen only once. These sequences were also reported in another study, on T cells of mothers and their children.

Specimen: blood. These receptors all come from a boy between 10 and 17 years old in good health. CDR3s include the opening cysteine and the closing phenylalanine or tryptophan. A D gene is named only where the DNA matches it firmly. The size entry is marked missing in some rows and otherwise reads once, few, many or a size class.

j_call: TRBJ1-4; clone_size: -; v_call: TRBV7-9; d_call: -; cdr3_aa: CASSPGTLVEKLFF; cdr3_nt: TGTGCCAGCAGCCCCGGGACCTTGGTCGAAAAACTGTTTTTT
j_call: TRBJ2-4; clone_size: -; v_call: TRBV20-1; d_call: -; cdr3_aa: CSASPGTLAKNIQYF; cdr3_nt: TGCAGTGCTAGCCCAGGGACTTTGGCCAAAAACATTCAGTACTTC
j_call: TRBJ1-2; clone_size: -; v_call: TRBV2; d_call: -; cdr3_aa: CASSDGVGYGYTF; cdr3_nt: TGTGCCAGCAGTGATGGGGTTGGCTATGGCTACACCTTC
j_call: TRBJ2-7; clone_size: -; v_call: TRBV12-3/TRBV12-4; d_call: TRBD1; cdr3_aa: CASTGQGRVYEQYF; cdr3_nt: TGTGCCAGCACGGGACAGGGGAGGGTATACGAGCAGTACTTC
j_call: TRBJ1-5; clone_size: -; v_call: TRBV4-1; d_call: -; cdr3_aa: CASSQVAGATDTQHF; cdr3_nt: TGCGCCAGCAGCCAAGTGGCGGGGGCCACAGATACGCAGCATTTT
j_call: TRBJ2-1; clone_size: -; v_call: TRBV27; d_call: TRBD1; cdr3_aa: CASSQTGAYNEQFF; cdr3_nt: TGTGCCAGCAGCCAGACAGGGGCCTACAATGAGCAGTTCTTC
j_call: TRBJ1-6; clone_size: few; v_call: TRBV7-9; d_call: TRBD1; cdr3_aa: CASSLEGTVDNSPLHF; cdr3_nt: TGTGCCAGCAGCTTAGAGGGGACAGTAGATAATTCACCCCTCCACTTT
j_call: TRBJ1-2; clone_size: few; v_call: TRBV10-3; d_call: TRBD1; cdr3_aa: CAIMTGDYGYTF; cdr3_nt: TGTGCCATCATGACAGGGGACTATGGCTACACCTTC
j_call: TRBJ2-7; clone_size: few; v_call: TRBV4-2; d_call: TRBD2; cdr3_aa: CASSQVLAGGEQYF; cdr3_nt: TGTGCCAGCAGCCAAGTGCTAGCGGGGGGCGAGCAGTACTTC
j_call: TRBJ2-5; clone_size: -; v_call: TRBV7-3; d_call: -; cdr3_aa: CASSRGVSETQYF; cdr3_nt: TGTGCCAGCAGTAGGGGGGTTAGCGAGACCCAGTACTTC
j_call: TRBJ1-3; clone_size: -; v_call: TRBV20-1; d_call: -; cdr3_aa: CSATTVARNTIYF; cdr3_nt: TGCAGTGCAACGACAGTAGCCAGAAACACCATATATTTT